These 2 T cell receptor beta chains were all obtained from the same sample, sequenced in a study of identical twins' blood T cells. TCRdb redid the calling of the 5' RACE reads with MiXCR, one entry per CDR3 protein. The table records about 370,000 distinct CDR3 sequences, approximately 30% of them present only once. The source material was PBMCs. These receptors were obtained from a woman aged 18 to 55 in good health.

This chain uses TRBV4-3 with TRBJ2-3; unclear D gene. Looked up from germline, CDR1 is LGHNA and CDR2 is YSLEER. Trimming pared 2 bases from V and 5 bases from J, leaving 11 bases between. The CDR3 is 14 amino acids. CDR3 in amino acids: CASSQYGPRDTQYF. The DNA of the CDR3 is TGCGCCAGCAGCCAATACGGACCGAGAGATACGCAGTATTTT.

The CDR3 sequence: CASSLLAGRTDTQHF. For the CDR3, the DNA is TGTGCCAGCAGTTTGTTGGCGGGACGCACAGATACGCAGCATTTT. This chain links TRBV6-2 or TRBV6-3 with TRBJ2-3; possible D gene TRBD1, 5 bases. The J call is doubtful: the DNA matches TRBJ1-5 better. Germline-derived CDR1 and CDR2 are MNHEY and SVGEGT. The CDR3 spans 15 residues.